The T cell receptor (beta chain) described here comes from a study of blood T cell repertoires in COVID-19. Data came from immunoSEQ multiplex PCR; TCRdb stores just in-frame clones and leaves some out. The table has tens of thousands of clones, roughly 84% seen once; the top ten hold roughly 10%. V lost 9 bases and J lost 7; bases outside the gene matches: 5. This CDR3 has 13 amino acids. Germline-derived CDR1 and CDR2 are KGHDR and SFDVKD. The sample consisted of peripheral blood. This receptor was identified in a woman aged 45 to 65 with acute or convalescent COVID-19. This chain uses TRBV24-1 with TRBJ2-1, with 10 positions matching TRBD1. The CDR3 protein is CATGQGGMNEQFF. The CDR3 coding sequence is TGTGCCACCGGACAGGGGGGAATGAATGAGCAGTTCTTC.